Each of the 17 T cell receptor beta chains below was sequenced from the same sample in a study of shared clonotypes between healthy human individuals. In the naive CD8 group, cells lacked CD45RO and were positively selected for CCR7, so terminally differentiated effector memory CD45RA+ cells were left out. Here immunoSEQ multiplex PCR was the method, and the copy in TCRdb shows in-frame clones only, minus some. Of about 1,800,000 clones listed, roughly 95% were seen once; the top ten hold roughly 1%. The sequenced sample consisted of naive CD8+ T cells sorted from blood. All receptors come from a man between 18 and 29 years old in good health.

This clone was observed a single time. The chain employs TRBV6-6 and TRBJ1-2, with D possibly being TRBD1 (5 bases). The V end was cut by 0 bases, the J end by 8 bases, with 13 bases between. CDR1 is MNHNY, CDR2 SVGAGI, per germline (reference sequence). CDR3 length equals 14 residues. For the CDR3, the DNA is TGTGCCAGCAGTTACTCGGAGGGACTGGGGGGCTACACCTTC. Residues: CASSYSEGLGGYTF.

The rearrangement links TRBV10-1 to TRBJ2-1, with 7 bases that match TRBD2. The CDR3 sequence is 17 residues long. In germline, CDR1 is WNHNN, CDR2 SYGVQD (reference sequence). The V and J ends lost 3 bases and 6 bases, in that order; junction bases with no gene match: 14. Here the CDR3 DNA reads TGCGCCAGCAGTGACGGAATAGCGGGTTTCTTTGGCAATGAGCAGTTCTTC. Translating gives CASSDGIAGFFGNEQFF.

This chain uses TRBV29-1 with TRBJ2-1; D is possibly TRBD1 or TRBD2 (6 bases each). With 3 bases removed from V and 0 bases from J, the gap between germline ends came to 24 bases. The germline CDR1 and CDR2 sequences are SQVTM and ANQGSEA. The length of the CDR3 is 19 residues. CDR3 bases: TGCAGCGTTGAGGGGGGCCCGAGCCACCCGAGTGTCTCCTACAATGAGCAGTTCTTC. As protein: CSVEGGPSHPSVSYNEQFF.

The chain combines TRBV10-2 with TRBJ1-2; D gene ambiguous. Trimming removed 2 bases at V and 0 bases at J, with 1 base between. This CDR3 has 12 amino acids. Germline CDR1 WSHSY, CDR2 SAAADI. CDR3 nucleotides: TGCGCCAGCAGTGAGACTAACTATGGCTACACCTTC. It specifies CASSETNYGYTF.

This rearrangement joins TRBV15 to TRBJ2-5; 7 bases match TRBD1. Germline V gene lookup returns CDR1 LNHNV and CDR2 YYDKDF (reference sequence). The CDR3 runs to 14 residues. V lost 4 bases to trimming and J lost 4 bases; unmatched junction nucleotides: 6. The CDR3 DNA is TGTGCCACCAGCATTACAGGGGTTCTAGAGACCCAGTACTTC. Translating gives CATSITGVLETQYF.

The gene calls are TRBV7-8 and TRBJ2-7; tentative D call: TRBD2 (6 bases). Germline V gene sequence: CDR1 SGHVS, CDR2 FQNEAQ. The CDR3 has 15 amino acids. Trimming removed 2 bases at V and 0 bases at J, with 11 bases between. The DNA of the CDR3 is TGTGCCAGCAGCTTATGGGCGGGAAGCTCCTACGAGCAGTACTTC. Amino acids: CASSLWAGSSYEQYF.

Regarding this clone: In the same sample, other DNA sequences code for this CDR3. For the CDR3, the DNA is TGTGCCAGCAGCGTCGGGGCTGAGCAGTTCTTC. It specifies CASSVGAEQFF. The chain links TRBV9 to TRBJ2-1; either TRBD1 or TRBD2 may supply D (5 bases each). Germline V gives CDR1 SGDLS, CDR2 YYNGEE. The CDR3 is made up of 11 amino acids. Between the trimmed V and J ends, which lost 2 bases and 9 bases, there was a span of 6 bases. Together with reference TRBV9 and TRBJ2-1, the CDR3 gives the full variable domain: DSGVTQTPKHLITATGQRVTLRCSPRSGDLSVYWYQQSLDQGLQFLIQYYNGEERAKGNILERFSAQQFPDLHSELNLSSLELGDSALYFCASSVGAEQFFGPGTRLTVL.

The CDR3 region is CASRTGTGRYEQYF. The CDR3 region has the DNA TGTGCCAGCAGGACCGGGACAGGGCGCTACGAGCAGTACTTC. The chain links TRBV5-6 to TRBJ2-7, with 9 bases fitting TRBD1. The length of the CDR3 is 14 residues. Per the germline V gene, CDR1 is SGHDT and CDR2 is YYEEEE. Trimming removed 5 bases from V and 3 bases from J; junction bases left unmatched: 6.

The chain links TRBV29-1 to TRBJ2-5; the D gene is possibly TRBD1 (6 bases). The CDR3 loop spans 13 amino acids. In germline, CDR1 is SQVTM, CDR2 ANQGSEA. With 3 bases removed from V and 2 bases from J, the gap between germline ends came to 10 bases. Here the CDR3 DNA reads TGCAGCGTTGAGACAGGCTCTCAAGAGACCCAGTACTTC. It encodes CSVETGSQETQYF.

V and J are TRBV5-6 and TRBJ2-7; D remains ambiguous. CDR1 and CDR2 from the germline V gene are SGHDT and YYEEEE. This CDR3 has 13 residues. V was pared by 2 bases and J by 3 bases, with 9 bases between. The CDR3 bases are TGTGCCAGCAGCTTCCGAACGAGCTACGAGCAGTACTTC. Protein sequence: CASSFRTSYEQYF.

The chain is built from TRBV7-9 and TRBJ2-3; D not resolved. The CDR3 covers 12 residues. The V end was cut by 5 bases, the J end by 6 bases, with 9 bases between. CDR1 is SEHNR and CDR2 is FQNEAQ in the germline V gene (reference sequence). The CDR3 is CASSLRSDTQYF. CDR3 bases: TGTGCCAGCAGCCTAAGGAGTGATACGCAGTATTTT.

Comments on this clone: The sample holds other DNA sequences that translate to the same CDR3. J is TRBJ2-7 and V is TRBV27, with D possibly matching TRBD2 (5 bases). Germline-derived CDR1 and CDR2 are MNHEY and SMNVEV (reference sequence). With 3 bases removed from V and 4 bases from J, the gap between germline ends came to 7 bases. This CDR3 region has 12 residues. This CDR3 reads CASSFGGYEQYF. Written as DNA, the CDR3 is TGTGCCAGCAGTTTCGGCGGGTACGAGCAGTACTTC.

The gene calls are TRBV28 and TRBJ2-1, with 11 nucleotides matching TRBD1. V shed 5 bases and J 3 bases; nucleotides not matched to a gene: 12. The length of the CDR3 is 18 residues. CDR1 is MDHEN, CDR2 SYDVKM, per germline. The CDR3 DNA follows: TGTGCCAGCAGTCCGCGGGGAGTAGGGACAGGGGGCTACAATGAGCAGTTCTTC. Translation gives CASSPRGVGTGGYNEQFF.

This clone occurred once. The chain's CDR3 is CAIYEGPNTEAFF. The CDR3 coding sequence is TGTGCCATTTACGAGGGCCCGAACACTGAAGCTTTCTTT. The V gene is TRBV2, the J gene TRBJ1-1; D not resolved. This CDR3 contains 13 residues. Germline assignment: CDR1 SNHLY and CDR2 FYNNEI. Trimming removed 10 bases at V and 1 base at J, with 13 bases between.

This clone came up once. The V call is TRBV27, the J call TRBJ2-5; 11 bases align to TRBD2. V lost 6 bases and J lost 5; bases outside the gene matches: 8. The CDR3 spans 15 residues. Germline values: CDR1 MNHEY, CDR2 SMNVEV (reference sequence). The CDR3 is CASSVAGGLGETQYF. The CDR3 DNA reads TGTGCCAGCAGCGTAGCGGGAGGGCTTGGGGAGACCCAGTACTTC.

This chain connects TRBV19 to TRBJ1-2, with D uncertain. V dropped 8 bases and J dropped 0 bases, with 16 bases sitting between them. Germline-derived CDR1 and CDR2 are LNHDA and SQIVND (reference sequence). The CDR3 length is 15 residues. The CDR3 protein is CASGDPNVPNYGYTF. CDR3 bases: TGTGCCAGTGGCGACCCCAACGTCCCTAACTATGGCTACACCTTC.

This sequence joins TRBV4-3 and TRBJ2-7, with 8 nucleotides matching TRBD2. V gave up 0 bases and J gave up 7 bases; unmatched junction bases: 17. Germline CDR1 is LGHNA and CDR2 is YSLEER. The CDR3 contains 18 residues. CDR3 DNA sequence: TGCGCCAGCAGCCAAGATCCCCCGGGGGGGGAGGGCCCCGGTGAGCAGTACTTC. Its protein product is CASSQDPPGGEGPGEQYF.